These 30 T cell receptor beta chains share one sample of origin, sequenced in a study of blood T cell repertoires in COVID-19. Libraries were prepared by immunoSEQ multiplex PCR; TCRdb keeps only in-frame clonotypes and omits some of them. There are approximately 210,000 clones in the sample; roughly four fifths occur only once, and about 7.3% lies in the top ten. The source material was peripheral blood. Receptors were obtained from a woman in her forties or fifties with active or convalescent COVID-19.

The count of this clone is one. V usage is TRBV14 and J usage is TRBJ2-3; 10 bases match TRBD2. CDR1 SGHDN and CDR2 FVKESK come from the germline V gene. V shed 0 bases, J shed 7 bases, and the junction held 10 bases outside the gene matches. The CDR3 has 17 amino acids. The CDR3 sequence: CASSQDQRLAGVYTQYF. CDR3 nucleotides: TGTGCCAGCAGCCAAGATCAGAGGCTAGCGGGAGTTTATACGCAGTATTTT.

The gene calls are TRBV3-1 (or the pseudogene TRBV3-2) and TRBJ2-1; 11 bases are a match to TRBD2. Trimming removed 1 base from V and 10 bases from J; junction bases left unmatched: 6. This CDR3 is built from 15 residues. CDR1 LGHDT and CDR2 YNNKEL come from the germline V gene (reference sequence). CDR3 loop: CASSQGTSGGREQFF. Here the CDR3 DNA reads TGTGCCAGCAGCCAAGGCACTAGCGGGGGCCGGGAGCAGTTCTTC.

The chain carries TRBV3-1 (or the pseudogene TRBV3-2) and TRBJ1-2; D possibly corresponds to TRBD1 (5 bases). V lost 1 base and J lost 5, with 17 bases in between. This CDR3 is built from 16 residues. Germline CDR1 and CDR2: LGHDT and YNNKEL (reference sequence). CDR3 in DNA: TGTGCCAGCAGCCAAGTATACCTGACAGCCGATTATGGCTACACCTTC. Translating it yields CASSQVYLTADYGYTF.

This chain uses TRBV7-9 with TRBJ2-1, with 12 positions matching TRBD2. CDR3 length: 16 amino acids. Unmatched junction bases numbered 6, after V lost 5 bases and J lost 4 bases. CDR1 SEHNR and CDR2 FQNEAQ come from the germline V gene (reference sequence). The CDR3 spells CASSPAGTSGYNEQFF. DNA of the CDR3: TGTGCCAGCAGCCCAGCCGGGACTAGCGGGTACAATGAGCAGTTCTTC.

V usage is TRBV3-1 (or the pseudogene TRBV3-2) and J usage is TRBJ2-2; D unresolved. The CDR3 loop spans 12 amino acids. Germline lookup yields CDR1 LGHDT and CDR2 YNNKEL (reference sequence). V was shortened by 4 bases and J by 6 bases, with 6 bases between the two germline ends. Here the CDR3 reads CASSPYSGELFF. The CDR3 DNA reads TGTGCCAGCAGCCCTTACTCCGGGGAGCTGTTTTTT.

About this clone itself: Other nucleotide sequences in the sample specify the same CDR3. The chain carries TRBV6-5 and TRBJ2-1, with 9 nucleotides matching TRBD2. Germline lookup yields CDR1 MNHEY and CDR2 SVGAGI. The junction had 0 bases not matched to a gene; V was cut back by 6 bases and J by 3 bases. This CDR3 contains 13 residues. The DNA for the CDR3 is TGTGCCAGCAGGACTAGCGGCTACAATGAGCAGTTCTTC. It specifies CASRTSGYNEQFF.

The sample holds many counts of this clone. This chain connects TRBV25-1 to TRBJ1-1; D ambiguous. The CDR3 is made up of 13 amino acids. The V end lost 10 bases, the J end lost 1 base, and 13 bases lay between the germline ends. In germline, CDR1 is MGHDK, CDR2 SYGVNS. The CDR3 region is CATGDIPNTEAFF. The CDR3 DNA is TGTGCCACCGGCGACATTCCGAACACTGAAGCTTTCTTT.

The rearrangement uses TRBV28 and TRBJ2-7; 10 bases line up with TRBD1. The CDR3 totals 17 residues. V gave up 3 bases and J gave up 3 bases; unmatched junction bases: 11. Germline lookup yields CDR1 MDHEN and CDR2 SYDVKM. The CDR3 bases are TGTGCCAGCAGTTTGCGACAGGGGGCCTTAATACACTACGAGCAGTACTTC. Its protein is CASSLRQGALIHYEQYF.

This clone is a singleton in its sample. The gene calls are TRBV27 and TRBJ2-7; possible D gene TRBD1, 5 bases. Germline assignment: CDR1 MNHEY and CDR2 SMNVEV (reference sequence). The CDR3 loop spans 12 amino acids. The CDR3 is CALTTEAYEQYV. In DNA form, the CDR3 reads TGTGCTCTCACGACAGAAGCCTACGAGCAGTACGTC.

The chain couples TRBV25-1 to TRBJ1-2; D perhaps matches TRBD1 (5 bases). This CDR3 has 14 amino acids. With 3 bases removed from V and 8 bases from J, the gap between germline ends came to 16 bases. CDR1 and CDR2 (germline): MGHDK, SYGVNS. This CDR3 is CASSEGGGTGGYTF. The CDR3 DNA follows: TGTGCCAGCAGTGAGGGCGGAGGGACCGGCGGCTACACCTTC.

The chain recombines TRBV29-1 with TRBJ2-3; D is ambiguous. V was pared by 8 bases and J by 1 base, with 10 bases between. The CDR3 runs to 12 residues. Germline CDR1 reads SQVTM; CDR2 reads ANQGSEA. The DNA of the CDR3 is TGCAGCTTCACGACTGGCACAGATACGCAGTATTTT. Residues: CSFTTGTDTQYF.

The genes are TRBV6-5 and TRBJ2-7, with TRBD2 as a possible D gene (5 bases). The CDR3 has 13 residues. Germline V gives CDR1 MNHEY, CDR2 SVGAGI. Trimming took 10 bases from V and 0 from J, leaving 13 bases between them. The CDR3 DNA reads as TGTGCCACCCTGACTATTCCCTCCTACGAGCAGTACGTC. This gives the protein CATLTIPSYEQYV.

The DNA of the CDR3 is TGTGCCAGCAGGGGACTAGCGGGAAACTGGGATGAGCAGTTCTTC. Its protein is CASRGLAGNWDEQFF. V usage is TRBV6-5 and J usage is TRBJ2-1; TRBD2 matches at 13 bases. The CDR3 spans 15 residues. Unmatched junction bases numbered 7, after V lost 6 bases and J lost 8 bases. Per the germline V gene, CDR1 is MNHEY and CDR2 is SVGAGI.

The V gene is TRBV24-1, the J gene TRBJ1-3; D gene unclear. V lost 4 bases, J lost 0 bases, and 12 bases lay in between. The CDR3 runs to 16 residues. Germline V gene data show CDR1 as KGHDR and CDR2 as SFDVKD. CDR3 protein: CATSDHRGGSGNTIYF. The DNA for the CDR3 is TGTGCCACCAGTGACCACCGAGGTGGCTCTGGAAACACCATATATTTT.

The CDR3 loop reads CASRDVREGLYF. The CDR3 region has the DNA TGTGCCAGCAGAGATGTGAGGGAGGGTCTGTATTTT. The J gene is TRBJ2-3, the V gene TRBV6-5; 7 positions agree with TRBD2. Germline CDR1 and CDR2: MNHEY and SVGAGI. Losses at the gene ends were 6 bases for V and 14 bases for J; bases not matched to a gene: 11. CDR3 length: 12 residues.

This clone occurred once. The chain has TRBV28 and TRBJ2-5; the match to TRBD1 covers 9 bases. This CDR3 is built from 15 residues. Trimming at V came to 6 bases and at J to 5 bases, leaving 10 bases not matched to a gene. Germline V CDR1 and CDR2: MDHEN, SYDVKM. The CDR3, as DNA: TGTGCCAGCAGGGGGGCGGGACAGGGTCAGGAGACCCAGTACTTC. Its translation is CASRGAGQGQETQYF.

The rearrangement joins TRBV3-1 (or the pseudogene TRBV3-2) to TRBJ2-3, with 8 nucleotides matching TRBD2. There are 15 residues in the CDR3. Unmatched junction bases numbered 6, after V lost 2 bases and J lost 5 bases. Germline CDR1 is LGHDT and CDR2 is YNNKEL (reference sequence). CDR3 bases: TGTGCCAGCAGCCAAAACGGGGGGGTAGTAGATACGCAGTATTTT. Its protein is CASSQNGGVVDTQYF.

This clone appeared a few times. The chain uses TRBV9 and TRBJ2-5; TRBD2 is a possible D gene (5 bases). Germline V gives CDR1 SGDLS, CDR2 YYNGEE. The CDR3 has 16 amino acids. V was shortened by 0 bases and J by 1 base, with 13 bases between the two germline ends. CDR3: CASSVASTRGQETQYF. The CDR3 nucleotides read TGTGCCAGCAGCGTAGCTTCTACCCGGGGCCAAGAGACCCAGTACTTC.

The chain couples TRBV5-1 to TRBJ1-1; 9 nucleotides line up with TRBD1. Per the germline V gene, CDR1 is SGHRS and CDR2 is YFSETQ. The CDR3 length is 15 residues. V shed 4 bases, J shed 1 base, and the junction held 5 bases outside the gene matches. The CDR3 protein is CASSVTGGRNTEAFF. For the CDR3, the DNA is TGCGCCAGCAGCGTGACAGGGGGGAGGAACACTGAAGCTTTCTTT. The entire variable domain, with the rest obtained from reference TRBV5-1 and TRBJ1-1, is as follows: KAGVTQTPRYLIKTRGQQVTLSCSPISGHRSVSWYQQTPGQGLQFLFEYFSETQRNKGNFPGRFSGRQFSNSRSEMNVSTLELGDSALYLCASSVTGGRNTEAFFGQGTRLTVV.

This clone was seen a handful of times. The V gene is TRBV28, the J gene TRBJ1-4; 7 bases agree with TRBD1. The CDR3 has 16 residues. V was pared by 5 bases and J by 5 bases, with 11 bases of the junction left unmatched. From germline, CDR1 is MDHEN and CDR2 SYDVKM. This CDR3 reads CASSNTGTANNEKLFF. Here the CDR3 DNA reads TGTGCCAGCAGTAACACCGGGACAGCAAACAATGAAAAACTGTTTTTT. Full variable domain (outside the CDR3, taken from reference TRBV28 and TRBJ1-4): DVKVTQSSRYLVKRTGEKVFLECVQDMDHENMFWYRQDPGLGLRLIYFSYDVKMKEKGDIPEGYSVSREKKERFSLILESASTNQTSMYLCASSNTGTANNEKLFFGSGTQLSVL.

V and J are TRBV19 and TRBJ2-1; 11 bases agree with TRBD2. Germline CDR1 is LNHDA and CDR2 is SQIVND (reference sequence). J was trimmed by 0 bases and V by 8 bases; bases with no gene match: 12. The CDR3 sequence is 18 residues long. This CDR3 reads CASAAKTSGRTSYNEQFF. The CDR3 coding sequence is TGTGCCAGTGCCGCCAAAACTAGCGGGAGAACCTCCTACAATGAGCAGTTCTTC.

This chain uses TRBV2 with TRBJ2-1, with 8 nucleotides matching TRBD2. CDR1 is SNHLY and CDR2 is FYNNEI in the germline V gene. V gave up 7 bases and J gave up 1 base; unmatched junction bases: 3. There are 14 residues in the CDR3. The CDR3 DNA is TGTGCCAGCACCCGGGGGGGGTCCTACAATGAGCAGTTCTTC. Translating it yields CASTRGGSYNEQFF.

Here the CDR3 DNA reads TGTGCCAGCAGCTTGATCTCAGGGTTCGAAAAACTGTTTTTT. Amino acids: CASSLISGFEKLFF. This chain uses TRBV5-5 with TRBJ1-4; D may be TRBD1 (5 bases). The CDR3 length is 14 residues. V was pared by 1 base and J by 8 bases, with 12 bases between. Looked up from germline, CDR1 is SGHKS and CDR2 is YYEKEE (reference sequence).

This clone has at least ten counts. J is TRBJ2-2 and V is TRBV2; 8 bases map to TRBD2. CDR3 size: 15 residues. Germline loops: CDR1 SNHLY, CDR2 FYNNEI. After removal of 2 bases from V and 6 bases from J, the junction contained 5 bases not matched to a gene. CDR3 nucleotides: TGTGCCAGCAGTGAAAATCGCGGGGGGTCCGGGGAGCTGTTTTTT. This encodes CASSENRGGSGELFF.

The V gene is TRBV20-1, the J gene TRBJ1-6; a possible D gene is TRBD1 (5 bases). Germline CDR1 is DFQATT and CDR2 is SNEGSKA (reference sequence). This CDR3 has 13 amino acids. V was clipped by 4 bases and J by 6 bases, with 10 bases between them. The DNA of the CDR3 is TGCAGTGCTATTGACAGATCTAATTCACCCCTCCACTTT. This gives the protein CSAIDRSNSPLHF.

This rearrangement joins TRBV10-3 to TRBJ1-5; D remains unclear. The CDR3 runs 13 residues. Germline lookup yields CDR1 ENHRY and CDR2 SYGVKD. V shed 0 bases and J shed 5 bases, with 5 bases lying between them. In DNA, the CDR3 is TGTGCCATCAGTGAGTCCCTATATCAGCCCCAGCATTTT. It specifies CAISESLYQPQHF.

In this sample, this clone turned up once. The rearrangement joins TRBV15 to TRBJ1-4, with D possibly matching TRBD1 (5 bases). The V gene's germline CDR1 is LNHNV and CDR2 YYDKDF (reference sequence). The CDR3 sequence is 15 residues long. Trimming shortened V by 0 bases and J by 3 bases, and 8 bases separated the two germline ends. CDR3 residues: CATSREQGANEKLFF. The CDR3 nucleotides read TGTGCCACCAGCAGAGAGCAGGGCGCTAATGAAAAACTGTTTTTT.

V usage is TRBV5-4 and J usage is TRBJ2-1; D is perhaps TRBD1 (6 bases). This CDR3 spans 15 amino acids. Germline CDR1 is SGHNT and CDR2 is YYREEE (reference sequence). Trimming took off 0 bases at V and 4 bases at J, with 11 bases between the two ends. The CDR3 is CASSLGDKPYNEQFF. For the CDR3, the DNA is TGTGCCAGCAGCTTGGGGGACAAGCCTTACAATGAGCAGTTCTTC.

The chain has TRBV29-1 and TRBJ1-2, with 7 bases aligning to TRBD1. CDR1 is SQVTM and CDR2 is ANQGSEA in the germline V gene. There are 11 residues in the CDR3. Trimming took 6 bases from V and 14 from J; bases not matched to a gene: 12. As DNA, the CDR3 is TGCAGCGTGCCCCGGGACAGTTCTCAGACCTTC. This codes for CSVPRDSSQTF.

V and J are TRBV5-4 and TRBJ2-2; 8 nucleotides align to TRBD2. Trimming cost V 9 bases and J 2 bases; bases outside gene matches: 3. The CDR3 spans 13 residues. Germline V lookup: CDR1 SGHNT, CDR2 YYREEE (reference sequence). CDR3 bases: TGTGCCACGGGGGGGGCAAACACCGGGGAGCTGTTTTTT. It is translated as CATGGANTGELFF.